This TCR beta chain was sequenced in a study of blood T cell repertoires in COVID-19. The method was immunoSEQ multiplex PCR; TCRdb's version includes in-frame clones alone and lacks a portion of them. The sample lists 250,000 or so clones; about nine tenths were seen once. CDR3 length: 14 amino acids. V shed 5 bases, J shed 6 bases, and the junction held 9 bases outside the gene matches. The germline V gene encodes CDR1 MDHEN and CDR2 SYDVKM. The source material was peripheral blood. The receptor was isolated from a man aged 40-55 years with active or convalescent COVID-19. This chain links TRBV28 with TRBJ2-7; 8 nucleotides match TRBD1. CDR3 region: CASSDRGPFREQYF. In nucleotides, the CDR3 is TGTGCCAGCAGTGACAGGGGACCCTTTCGCGAGCAGTACTTC.